This T cell receptor (beta chain) was sequenced during a study of cytomegalovirus exposure and HLA in healthy donors. Study-level results: A later analysis found common viral pathogens apparently linked to several of the most significant clusters.

Germline CDR1 is SGDLS and CDR2 is YYNGEE. V was pared by 1 base and J by 10 bases, with 20 bases of the junction left unmatched. This CDR3 contains 18 residues. To note about this clone: Its antigen remains unknown.

PCR involved 60 Vbeta and 13 Jbeta primers. Some clones are missing from TCRdb's copy, which holds only in-frame ones; the method was immunoSEQ multiplex PCR. The sample includes some 140,000 clones, 79% of them seen just once. The receptor was isolated from a man aged 25-45 years in good health and CMV-seropositive. Sample: PBMCs. J is TRBJ2-1 and V is TRBV9, with TRBD1 matching over 7 bases. CDR3 in amino acids: CASSVWSTRQGERGEQFF. The CDR3 DNA reads as TGTGCCAGCAGCGTATGGAGCACGAGACAGGGCGAAAGAGGCGAGCAGTTCTTC. The full variable domain, its missing parts supplied by reference TRBV9 and TRBJ2-1, is DSGVTQTPKHLITATGQRVTLRCSPRSGDLSVYWYQQSLDQGLQFLIQYYNGEERAKGNILERFSAQQFPDLHSELNLSSLELGDSALYFCASSVWSTRQGERGEQFFGPGTRLTVL.